The TCR beta chain described here comes from a study of blood T cell repertoires in COVID-19. Germline V gene sequence: CDR1 LNHDA, CDR2 SQIVND (reference sequence). CDR3 length: 16 amino acids. The V gene end was trimmed by 5 bases and the J gene end by 5 bases; junction bases not matched to a gene: 12. Method: immunoSEQ multiplex PCR; TCRdb's copy keeps in-frame clones and lacks some. The data show 200,000 to 250,000 clones, roughly 92% seen once. Sequencing used peripheral blood. J is TRBJ2-7 and V is TRBV19; 10 bases align to TRBD1. The sequence was collected from a man between 60 and 75 years old with COVID-19, enrolled during active disease. CDR3 bases: TGTGCCAGTAGTCCGACAGGGGGCAATCCTCGGCACGAGCAGTACTTC. Amino acid sequence: CASSPTGGNPRHEQYF.